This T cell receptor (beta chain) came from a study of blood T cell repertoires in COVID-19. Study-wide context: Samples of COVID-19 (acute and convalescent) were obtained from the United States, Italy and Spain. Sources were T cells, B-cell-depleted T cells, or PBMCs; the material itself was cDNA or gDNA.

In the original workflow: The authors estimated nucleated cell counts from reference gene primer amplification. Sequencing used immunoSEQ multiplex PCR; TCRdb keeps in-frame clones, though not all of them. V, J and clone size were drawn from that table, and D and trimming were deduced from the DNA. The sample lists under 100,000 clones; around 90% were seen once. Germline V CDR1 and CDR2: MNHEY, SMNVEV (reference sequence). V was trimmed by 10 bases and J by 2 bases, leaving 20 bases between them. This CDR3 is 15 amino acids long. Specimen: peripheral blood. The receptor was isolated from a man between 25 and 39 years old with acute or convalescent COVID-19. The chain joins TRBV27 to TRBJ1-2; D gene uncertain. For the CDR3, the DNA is TGTGCCACCATAGGACCTACGAGAGGGAACTATGGCTACACCTTC. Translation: CATIGPTRGNYGYTF.